This T cell receptor beta chain comes out of a study of shared clonotypes between healthy human individuals. Clones were read by immunoSEQ multiplex PCR, and TCRdb kept only the in-frame ones, dropping some. The sample comprises 2,500,000 or so clones, more than 90% of which are singletons, and around 0.14% rests with the top ten. Losses at the gene ends were 0 bases for V and 5 bases for J; bases not matched to a gene: 4. Germline-derived CDR1 and CDR2 are SGHRS and YFSETQ. The length of the CDR3 is 16 residues. This chain joins TRBV5-1 and TRBJ2-2, with 10 bases matching TRBD2. The clonotype originates from a man younger than 35 in good health. Sequencing was done on a sample of naive CD4+ T cells sorted from blood. Stated subset: CD45RA+ positively selected. The CDR3 nucleotides are TGCGCCAGCAGCTTGGGGGGACTAGCGACTACCGGGGAGCTGTTTTTT. Protein product: CASSLGGLATTGELFF.